One sample yielded the 5 T cell receptor beta chains listed below, sequenced in a study of blood T cell repertoires in COVID-19 (dated by TCRdb to about 2020). To prepare the library, the immunoSEQ multiplex PCR assay was applied. TCRdb took over this immuneACCESS table, retaining in-frame rearrangements with V and J assigned. Such tables are incomplete; in checked studies, under half of the missing clones stem from an unresolved V gene, and the remainder is unexplained. This sample comprises 28,000 or so clones, around 90% of them detected only once. The ten largest clones capture 7% to 9% of the sample. The sample was peripheral blood. The source is a man in his fifties or sixties with COVID-19, enrolled during active disease.

This chain links TRBV10-3 with TRBJ2-1, with TRBD2 identical over 11 bases. Trimming took 5 bases from V and 6 from J; bases not matched to a gene: 9. The CDR3 is 16 residues long. Germline assignment: CDR1 ENHRY and CDR2 SYGVKD. The DNA for the CDR3 is TGTGCCATCAGTTACAGTGAGGGACTAGCGGTCAATGAGCAGTTCTTC. This gives the protein CAISYSEGLAVNEQFF.

The chain combines TRBV7-3 with TRBJ2-6; possible D gene TRBD1, 6 bases. In germline, CDR1 is SGHTA, CDR2 FQGTGA. V lost 2 bases and J 0 bases, leaving 8 bases between the germline ends. CDR3 length: 16 residues. This chain's CDR3 is CASSLGQFSGANVLTF. Written as DNA, the CDR3 is TGTGCCAGCAGCTTAGGACAGTTCTCTGGGGCCAACGTCCTGACTTTC.

This chain uses TRBV30 with TRBJ2-2; D gene uncertain. Trimming took off 4 bases at V and 4 bases at J, with 4 bases between the two ends. CDR1 is GTSNPN and CDR2 is SVGIG in the germline V gene (reference sequence). The CDR3 consists of 11 residues. CDR3 DNA sequence: TGTGCCTGGACCATCACCGGGGAGCTGTTTTTT. It specifies CAWTITGELFF.

The chain links TRBV2 to TRBJ1-4; unclear D gene. V lost 4 bases, J lost 4 bases, and 13 bases lay in between. Germline lookup yields CDR1 SNHLY and CDR2 FYNNEI. The CDR3 runs to 15 residues. The CDR3 DNA reads as TGTGCCAGCAGTGGGGCGGGGAACCATAATGAAAAACTGTTTTTT. Residues: CASSGAGNHNEKLFF.

The CDR3 DNA sequence: TGTGCCAGTACCAAGGGGGGACAGGGTATATCCTACAATGAGCAGTTCTTC. Translation: CASTKGGQGISYNEQFF. The chain links TRBV19 to TRBJ2-1; 9 nucleotides line up with TRBD1. CDR1 LNHDA and CDR2 SQIVND come from the germline V gene (reference sequence). Germline trimming cut 7 bases from V and 1 base from J; bases unmatched to any gene: 11. CDR3 length: 17 residues.